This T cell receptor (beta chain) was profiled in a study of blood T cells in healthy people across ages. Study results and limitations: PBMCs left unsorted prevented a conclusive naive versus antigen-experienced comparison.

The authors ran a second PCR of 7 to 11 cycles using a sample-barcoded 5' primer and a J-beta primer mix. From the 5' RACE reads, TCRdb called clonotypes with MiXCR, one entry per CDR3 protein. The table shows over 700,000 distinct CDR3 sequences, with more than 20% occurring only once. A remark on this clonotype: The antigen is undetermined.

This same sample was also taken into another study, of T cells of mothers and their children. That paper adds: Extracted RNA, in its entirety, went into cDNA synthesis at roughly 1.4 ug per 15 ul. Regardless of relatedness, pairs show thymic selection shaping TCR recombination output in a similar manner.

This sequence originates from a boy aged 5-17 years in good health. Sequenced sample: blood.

Written as DNA, the CDR3 is TGTGCCAGCAGCTCATCCGGGGGGGCCGGGGAGCTGTTTTTT. It encodes CASSSSGGAGELFF. The rearrangement links TRBV13 to TRBJ2-2; 8 bases are shared with TRBD2. The CDR3 runs to 14 residues. V dropped 4 bases and J dropped 6; count of bases not matched to a gene: 4. The V gene's germline CDR1 is PRHDT and CDR2 FYEKMQ (reference sequence).